The clone carrying this TCR beta chain came up once. The antigen remains undetermined. These data come from a study of radiotherapy plus CTLA-4 blockade in lung cancer. Findings and caveats of the study: Increased serum interferon-beta after radiation also reportedly predicted response strongly. Clones of tumor-derived TCRs expanded in blood after radiotherapy plus ipilimumab.

Produced via immunoSEQ multiplex PCR; TCRdb's table is partial and in-frame only. This sample carries about 87,000 clones, approximately 86% of them seen once, and the ten largest clones take around 17%. This clonotype was obtained from a human donor with non-small cell lung cancer that progressed on radiotherapy plus ipilimumab. The sample here was peripheral blood, taken from a patient treated with radiotherapy plus ipilimumab.

The CDR3 DNA reads TGTGCCATCAGTCAAGACAACTATGGCTACACCTTC. Translating it yields CAISQDNYGYTF. J is TRBJ1-2 and V is TRBV10-3; D is unresolved. Germline assignment: CDR1 ENHRY and CDR2 SYGVKD. V shed 5 bases and J shed 2 bases, with 6 bases lying between them. The CDR3 consists of 12 residues.